The clone carrying this TCR beta chain was seen a few times. Its matching antigen is unknown. In total, each donor contributed a single heparinised blood draw that averaged around 120 mL. Expressed TCRB transcripts got sequenced, as all isolated RNA was reverse transcribed. An average of around 3.4 million reads was obtained for naive, central memory and regulatory T cell samples. Sequencing was performed with immunoSEQ multiplex PCR; in TCRdb, only in-frame clones are kept and a portion is missing. The sample includes around 160,000 clones, about 63% of them seen just once. The length of the CDR3 is 13 residues. CDR1 and CDR2 (germline): LGHNA, YSLEER. V was shortened by 3 bases and J by 4 bases, with 4 bases between the two germline ends. The sample is drawn from a study of beta chain features in type 1 diabetes. Background on the study: Across every sample, around 98 million sorted cells were examined in total.

The study's findings and limits: Shortening that was moderate but significant affected the TCRB CDR3s of Type 1 diabetes patients in all four CD4+ subsets.

The sequence derives from a man younger than 40 with type 1 diabetes. This chain uses TRBV4-3 with TRBJ1-6; unclear D gene. The specimen was naive CD4+ T cells from blood. As DNA, the CDR3 is TGCGCCAGCAGCCAGGAGTATAATTCACCCCTCCACTTT. Its protein is CASSQEYNSPLHF.